This T cell receptor beta chain was documented in a study of tissue T cells after allogeneic stem cell transplantation. Looking at the study overall: Patients with graft-versus-host disease had grafts: several unmodified, three CD34-selected and T-cell-depleted.

Study conclusions and caveats: Some tissue clones might be persisting host cells; their alloreactivity or antigen specificity was not determined.

CDR3 sequences, V/J genes, frequencies and template counts came from survey-depth TCRbeta sequencing. TCRdb keeps only in-frame clones here, not all; method: immunoSEQ multiplex PCR. The profile covers about 43,000 clones, with roughly 92% appearing a single time and roughly 3.8% taken by the ten largest. Turning to this clone: What it binds is not known.

The CDR3 spans 12 residues. From germline, CDR1 is SNHLY and CDR2 FYNNEI. V was pared by 8 bases and J by 4 bases, with 9 bases between. This receptor was taken from a woman aged 40 to 75 who later had graft-versus-host disease after an allogeneic stem cell transplant. This specimen was blood, taken before transplantation. V gene TRBV2 combines with J gene TRBJ2-1, with D unclear. The CDR3 bases are TGTGCCAGCTGCCCAAGATACAATGAGCAGTTCTTC. The encoded protein is CASCPRYNEQFF.